This T cell receptor (beta chain) was found in a study of T cell clonality in common variable immunodeficiency. A few counts support this clone. Antigen unknown. Sequencing ends 3 residues short of the CDR3 end; the germline J gene provides the rest. The CDR3 has 15 amino acids. J was trimmed by 6 bases and V by 1 base; bases with no gene match: 10. The V gene's germline CDR1 is GTSNPN and CDR2 SVGIG (reference sequence). Profiling relied on immunoSEQ multiplex PCR, and the TCRdb table lists in-frame clones only, not all of them. This repertoire lists tens of thousands of clones without singletons; 28% sits in the top ten. Study-wide results and limits: Patient heterogeneity in the CVID cohort limited correlations between repertoire features and clinical complications. Fewer TCRbeta clones were shared among CVID subjects than controls. Compared with healthy controls, CVID subjects showed increased TCRbeta clonality, mostly in about a third. Reportedly, TCR beta sequences from common variable immunodeficiency showed fewer deletions and N-nucleotide insertions.

The sequencing input was peripheral blood mononuclear cells. The chain combines TRBV30 with TRBJ2-7; 9 nucleotides agree with TRBD1. The sequence derives from a human donor with common variable immunodeficiency. Incomplete CDR3 DNA: TGTGCCTGGAGTGGTGAGGACAGGGGATATTTCGAG. This sequence encodes CAWSGEDRGYFE. The full-length CDR3 reads as CAWSGEDRGYFEQYF.